This T cell receptor beta chain was obtained from a study of early T cells in non-severe SARS-CoV-2 infection. This clonotype was detected ten times or more. TCRdb processed the 5' RACE reads anew with MiXCR; each CDR3 protein has one entry. The profile shows 70,000 to 80,000 distinct CDR3 sequences, 9.5% to 15% of them singletons. This CDR3 comprises 16 residues. Trimming cost V 7 bases and J 0 bases, with 15 bases left between them. CDR1 and CDR2 from the germline V gene are SEHNR and FQNEAQ (reference sequence). The chain employs TRBV7-9 and TRBJ2-2, with D possibly matching TRBD2 (6 bases). This sample comprised whole blood, obtained at baseline. This TCR was recovered from an adult who was a healthcare worker with PCR-confirmed SARS-CoV-2 infection or an uninfected control (not recorded which). CDR3 DNA sequence: TGTGCCAGCACCCCCCATACGGGGGCGAACACCGGGGAGCTGTTTTTT. This encodes CASTPHTGANTGELFF.